This is a list of T cell receptor beta chains from one sample in a study of shared T cell receptors in the human thymus. Measured with immunoSEQ multiplex PCR; TCRdb has only the in-frame clones, and not every one. The table lists hundreds of thousands of clones, approximately 95% of them singletons. The sequencing input was thymocytes. The origin of the receptors is a human donor. Both conserved end residues are part of each CDR3. D genes are given only for firm matches. Not all rows give a size; the values are once, few, many and, for expanded clones, a class.

V gene	J gene	clone size	D gene	CDR3 DNA	CDR3 protein
TRBV4-1	TRBJ2-7	NA	NA	TGCGCCAGCAGCCAAGATCGAACACTCTACGAGCAGTACTTC	CASSQDRTLYEQYF
TRBV30	TRBJ2-3	NA	TRBD1	TGTGCCTGGAGATCTGGGACAGAAACCATTATTAGCACAGATACGCAGTATTTT	CAWRSGTETIISTDTQYF
TRBV11-2	TRBJ2-1	NA	NA	TGTGCCAGCAGCTTAGCAAGGGAAGGATACAATGAGCAGTTCTTC	CASSLAREGYNEQFF
TRBV7-9	TRBJ1-2	NA	NA	TGTGCCAGCAGACCCGGCGGAGGGGGCTATGGCTACACCTTC	CASRPGGGGYGYTF
TRBV29-1	TRBJ2-3	NA	TRBD2	TGCAGCGCAGATACCCTAGCGGAGGCTATCACAGATACGCAGTATTTT	CSADTLAEAITDTQYF
TRBV28	TRBJ1-2	NA	TRBD1	TGTGCCAGCAGGCTACCGGGACAGGGGTACCTATATGGCTACACCTTC	CASRLPGQGYLYGYTF
TRBV7-2	TRBJ1-5	few	NA	TGTGCCAGCAGCTTAGGACGGGTCAATCAGCCCCAGCATTTT	CASSLGRVNQPQHF
TRBV4-3	TRBJ2-5	NA	NA	TGCGCCAGCAGCCAAGGGGTGGAAATCCAAGAGACCCAGTACTTC	CASSQGVEIQETQYF
TRBV19	TRBJ1-5	few	NA	TGTGCCAGTAGTATAGAAGGGAGGCAGCCCCAGCATTTT	CASSIEGRQPQHF
TRBV5-6	TRBJ1-3	NA	NA	TGTGCCAGCAGCTGCGGGACACCCGGAAACACCATATATTTT	CASSCGTPGNTIYF
TRBV7-9	TRBJ1-2	NA	NA	TGTGCCAGCAGCTCACGGACAGATTGCGTTGGCTACACCTTC	CASSSRTDCVGYTF
TRBV27	TRBJ1-2	once	TRBD1	TGTGCCAGCAGAGGTTACGGACAGGGCCCAGCTAACTATGGCTACACCTTC	CASRGYGQGPANYGYTF
TRBV27	TRBJ1-2	NA	NA	TGTGCCAGCAGTTTATCACCCGACCGAAGGAGCGGGGGCTATGGCTACACCTTC	CASSLSPDRRSGGYGYTF
TRBV28	TRBJ1-2	NA	NA	TGTGCCAGCAGCCCTCTCGAACGACTCTATGGCTACACCTTC	CASSPLERLYGYTF
TRBV11-2	TRBJ2-3	NA	NA	TGTGCCAGCAGCTTTCTAGGGGTGCCAGATACGCAGTATTTT	CASSFLGVPDTQYF
TRBV15	TRBJ1-4	NA	NA	TGTGCCACCAGCAGACCTAGGGGTCGAACTAATGAAAAACTGTTTTTT	CATSRPRGRTNEKLFF
TRBV7-9	TRBJ1-5	NA	NA	TGTGCCAGCAGCCGCCTCCGGGACGGTGAGGTTTATAGCAATCAGCCCCAGCATTTT	CASSRLRDGEVYSNQPQHF
TRBV25-1	TRBJ1-3	NA	NA	TGTGCCAGCAGTGACAGATACTCTGGAAACACCATATATTTT	CASSDRYSGNTIYF
TRBV5-5	TRBJ2-5	NA	NA	TGTGCCAGCAGCTTTGGAGTACTACAAGAGACCCAGTACTTC	CASSFGVLQETQYF
TRBV7-8	TRBJ1-1	NA	NA	TGTGCCAGCAGCTTACAGGGGAACACTGAAGCTTTCTTT	CASSLQGNTEAFF
TRBV28	TRBJ2-7	NA	NA	TGTGCCAGCAGTTTTTATGCCCTCTTTGTGGGGCACCCCTACGAGCAGTACTTC	CASSFYALFVGHPYEQYF
TRBV28	TRBJ2-6	once	TRBD1	TGTGCCAGCAGTTTAGTCAGGGGGCATTTGGGAGGGGCCAACGTCCTGACTTTC	CASSLVRGHLGGANVLTF
TRBV7-9	TRBJ2-1	NA	TRBD2	TGTGCCAGCAGCTTAGGGGGACTAGCGGGAGACCCTGAGCAGTTCTTC	CASSLGGLAGDPEQFF
TRBV12-5	TRBJ1-1	once	NA	TGTGCTAGTGGCCTTCAATACTGGTCAGGCCACGGCATGAACACTGAAGCTTTCTTT	CASGLQYWSGHGMNTEAFF
TRBV7-7	TRBJ2-6	NA	TRBD2	TGTGCCAGCAGCTTTGAGGTGAGGGACTACCTCTCTGGGGCCAACGTCCTGACTTTC	CASSFEVRDYLSGANVLTF
TRBV28	TRBJ2-7	NA	NA	TGTGCCAGCGGGACTTCCTACATTGGACCTTACGAGCAGTACTTC	CASGTSYIGPYEQYF